This T cell receptor beta chain was observed in a study of shared clonotypes between healthy human individuals. On the study more broadly: A couple of women and a few men aged 18 to 49 made up the donors.

Germline CDR1 ENHRY, CDR2 SYGVKD. The CDR3 is 13 amino acids. V shed 6 bases and J shed 6 bases, with 15 bases lying between them. Study observations and caveats: Some naive CD4 clonotypes, around 4.7%, turned up in common across a handful of donors.

Of note for this clone: Its specificity is not known.

Genomic DNA per cell subset filled all wells of several immunoSEQ plates. Profiling relied on immunoSEQ multiplex PCR, and the TCRdb table lists in-frame clones only, not all of them. The sample shows hundreds of thousands of clones, 55% to 75% of them seen only once. From CD4+ cells came CD45RA+ naive and CD45RA-negative memory subsets. The chain links TRBV10-3 to TRBJ2-7, with D perhaps TRBD1 (6 bases). This receptor was taken from a woman under 40 in good health. Sequenced: memory CD4+ T cells sorted from blood. Sample subset: CD45RA-negative fraction. Here the CDR3 reads CAISTLRGGEQYF. The CDR3 DNA reads TGTGCCATCAGCACTCTCAGGGGTGGCGAGCAGTACTTC.